A selection of T cell receptor beta chains follows, all from one sample in a study of shared clonotypes between healthy human individuals. The assay was immunoSEQ multiplex PCR, and TCRdb's table has in-frame clones only and misses some. The table has about 380,000 clones, about 96% seen once; the top ten hold around 0.32%. The source material was memory CD8+ T cells sorted from blood. Receptors were obtained from a man aged 25 to 45 in good health. Each CDR3 is given without its conserved first and last residue. D genes are given only for firm matches.

>TRBV6-1|TRBJ2-7|.
ASSAQRREQY
>TRBV10-3|TRBJ2-6|TRBD1
AISFLGQASGANVLT
>TRBV30|TRBJ1-3|.
AWIGPGYSGNTIY
>TRBV19|TRBJ2-7|TRBD1
ASSREDRVWDEQY
>TRBV9|TRBJ2-1|.
ASSRGSFGNNEQF
>TRBV6-1|TRBJ1-2|.
ASSEAIGYYGYT
>TRBV10-3|TRBJ1-1|.
AISGGETGNTEAF
>TRBV5-5|TRBJ2-2|.
ASTGTNTGELF
>TRBV5-1|TRBJ2-7|TRBD1
ASSFTGGSYEQY
>TRBV18|TRBJ1-5|.
ASSPPGRAINQPQH
>TRBV7-6|TRBJ2-2|.
ASSPTGELF
>TRBV19|TRBJ2-2|.
ASSSGELF
>TRBV18|TRBJ2-7|.
ASSPNSLSYEQY
>TRBV14|TRBJ1-6|.
ASSRLQGSPLH
>TRBV7-2|TRBJ1-1|.
ASSLGSGTEAF
>TRBV7-2|TRBJ1-1|.
ASSPSAD
>TRBV5-1|TRBJ2-1|TRBD2
ASSLDLAGGIYEQF
>TRBV10-2|TRBJ1-1|.
ASRRARDTEAF
>TRBV27|TRBJ2-7|TRBD2
ASSWSGGRAGYEQY
>TRBV6-5|TRBJ1-2|.
ASSNGTNYGYT
>TRBV5-5|TRBJ1-5|.
ASSSQGVQPQH
>TRBV7-9|TRBJ1-2|TRBD1
ASIRDSGGLYGYT
>TRBV5-1|TRBJ2-7|.
ASSLGDPSYEQY
>TRBV28|TRBJ2-3|.
ASSLSAGSDTQY
>TRBV28|TRBJ2-2|.
ASRSGGMTGELF
>TRBV19|TRBJ2-2|.
ASKPAPHSTGELF
>TRBV5-4|TRBJ2-4|.
ASSLAGLAKNIQY
>TRBV28|TRBJ2-7|.
AVHEQY
>TRBV9|TRBJ1-6|.
ASSVEPGRGSPLH
>TRBV5-1|TRBJ2-7|TRBD2
ASSLGLAGEFSYEQY
>TRBV30|TRBJ2-2|.
AWSPEFTGELF
>TRBV5-1|TRBJ1-1|.
ASSLLGDLTTEAF
>TRBV29-1|TRBJ1-3|.
SVQLFLSGNTIY
>TRBV7-6|TRBJ2-2|.
ASSLVGGPLTGELF
>TRBV28|TRBJ1-1|.
ASSPQQLKAF
>TRBV7-9|TRBJ1-1|TRBD1
ASSLALTGGKAF
>TRBV5-1|TRBJ2-5|TRBD2
ASNGLAGGQETQY
>TRBV15|TRBJ2-3|TRBD2
ATSRVLAVRDTQY
>TRBV7-9|TRBJ2-7|TRBD2
ASSLSGTEQY
>TRBV11-2|TRBJ2-1|TRBD2
ASSLGGLAHEQF
>TRBV28|TRBJ2-7|.
ASSLFRGFYEQY
>TRBV4-1|TRBJ1-4|.
ASRDWRGTNEKLF
>TRBV7-6|TRBJ2-3|.
ASSFLTGLVTDTQY
>TRBV30|TRBJ2-7|TRBD1
AWRDRASYEQY
>TRBV21-1|TRBJ2-7|.
ASSKGVAGGITHSYEQY
>TRBV6-6|TRBJ1-2|.
ASRTTVNYGYT
>TRBV18|TRBJ1-5|.
ASCPDKSQPQH